These T cell receptor beta chains were read from a single sample in a study of blood T cells in healthy people across ages. TCRdb re-derived calls from the 5' RACE reads in MiXCR, one entry per CDR3 protein. There are 550,000 to 750,000 distinct CDR3 sequences in the sample; under 25% occur only once, and 3% to 4.5% lies in the top ten. Sample: blood. The receptors come from a man between 70 and 80 years old in good health. The CDR3 runs from the conserved cysteine through the conserved F or W. Fields, in order: J gene, V gene, D gene, CDR3 protein. The D gene is left open where the match is weak.

>TRBJ1-2|TRBV28|NA
CASSFQGGGGYTF
>TRBJ2-7|TRBV7-6|NA
CASSLGKSSYEQYF
>TRBJ2-2|TRBV11-2|NA
CASSSLRAGELFF
>TRBJ2-5|TRBV12-3/TRBV12-4|TRBD2
CASSPQHTSGQETQYF
>TRBJ2-1|TRBV20-1|TRBD2
CSARDSTSGVYNEQFF
>TRBJ2-7|TRBV5-5|TRBD2
CASSLSPSGTRSPYEQYF
>TRBJ2-3|TRBV20-1|NA
CSARDIGGSADTQYF
>TRBJ1-5|TRBV18|TRBD1
CASSRANRGGQPQHF
>TRBJ2-5|TRBV6-6|NA
CASSYPQAQETQYF
>TRBJ2-3|TRBV5-1|TRBD2
CASSRATSGKSTDTQYF
>NA|TRBV24-1|TRBD1
CATSGTGGTPEQFF
>TRBJ1-2|TRBV24-1|NA
CATSELDSLGYTF
>TRBJ1-4|TRBV5-1|NA
CASSQNGQSNEKLFF
>TRBJ2-5|TRBV4-1|NA
CASSQDQREETQYF
>TRBJ1-3|TRBV12-3/TRBV12-4|TRBD1
CASREQGHSGNTIYF
>TRBJ1-2|TRBV28|NA
CASSFGPNGYTF
>TRBJ2-1|TRBV6-5|NA
CASEALSGSIHEQFF
>TRBJ2-1|TRBV5-1|NA
CASSLEVPPHEQFF
>NA|TRBV4-1|NA
CASSQDDVPQFF
>TRBJ1-2|TRBV12-3/TRBV12-4|TRBD1
CASSGDVGTGVAGYTF
>TRBJ1-2|TRBV7-2|NA
CASSFISGDYGYTF
>TRBJ2-7|TRBV9|NA
CASSAGIGGHYEQYF
>TRBJ2-2|TRBV24-1|NA
CATSDSGQNTGELFF
>TRBJ2-3|TRBV5-1|NA
CASSLAGTSSTDTQYF
>TRBJ2-2|TRBV5-1|TRBD1
CASSDHRGPGELFF
>TRBJ1-2|TRBV18|NA
CASSPGLKQTYGYTF
>TRBJ2-3|TRBV28|NA
CASSWGTNTDAQYF
>TRBJ2-6|TRBV29-1|NA
CSVEQQGSDVLTF
>TRBJ2-1|TRBV4-1|NA
CASSQGDLPGLRTYNEQFF
>NA|TRBV28|NA
CASSSGTASYEQYF
>TRBJ2-1|TRBV29-1|NA
CSAGRSSYNEQFF
>TRBJ1-5|TRBV2|NA
CASSLGQGAQPQHF
>TRBJ2-1|TRBV12-5|NA
CASGLVLGVNEQFF
>TRBJ1-4|TRBV14|NA
CASSLTHSNEKLFF
>TRBJ2-7|TRBV12-3/TRBV12-4|NA
CASSSQSYEQYF
>TRBJ1-2|TRBV3-1|TRBD1
CASSQGTGALGYTF
>TRBJ1-4|TRBV5-1|NA
CASSILPSGTRNEKLFF
>TRBJ2-1|TRBV3-1|TRBD2
CASSQSLAGSYNEQFF
>TRBJ2-7|TRBV18|NA
CASSPDGNRGYEQYF
>TRBJ2-7|TRBV4-1|NA
CASSQDELPDEQYF
>TRBJ1-5|TRBV27|NA
CASSHGGASSNQPQHF
>TRBJ2-1|TRBV29-1|NA
CSVDRYGGAGNEQFF
>TRBJ2-1|TRBV29-1|TRBD2
CSVRTSGGRRGNEQFF
>TRBJ2-1|TRBV12-3/TRBV12-4|TRBD2
CASRTLGLAGTNEQFF
>TRBJ2-4|TRBV6-1|NA
CASSEVRGGNIQYF
>TRBJ1-2|TRBV3-1|NA
CASSQDIGDGYTF
>TRBJ2-1|TRBV7-9|NA
CASRHTGAASYNEQFF
>TRBJ2-5|TRBV7-2|TRBD1
CASSSTGGKGETQYF
>TRBJ2-1|TRBV7-9|NA
CASSAVYNEQFF